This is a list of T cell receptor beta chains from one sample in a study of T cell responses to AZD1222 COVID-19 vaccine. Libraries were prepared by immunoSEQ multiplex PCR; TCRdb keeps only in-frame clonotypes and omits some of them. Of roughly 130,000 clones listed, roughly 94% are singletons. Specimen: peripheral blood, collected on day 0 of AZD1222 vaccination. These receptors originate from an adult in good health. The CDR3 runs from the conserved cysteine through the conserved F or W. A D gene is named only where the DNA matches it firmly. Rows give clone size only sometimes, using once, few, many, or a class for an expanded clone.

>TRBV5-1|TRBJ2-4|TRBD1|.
TGCGCCAGCAGCCCGGGACAGGGCTATGACATTCAGTACTTC
CASSPGQGYDIQYF
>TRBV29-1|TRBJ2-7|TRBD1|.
TGCAGCGCTACCGATCGGACAGGTACCACCTACGAGCAGTACTTC
CSATDRTGTTYEQYF
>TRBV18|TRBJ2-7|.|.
TGTGCCAGCTCACCACAACCAGGGAATGTCTACGAGCAGTACTTC
CASSPQPGNVYEQYF
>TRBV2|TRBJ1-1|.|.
TGTGCCAGCATCAGGGTGGTCGGCGTTTCTGAAGCTTTCTTT
CASIRVVGVSEAFF
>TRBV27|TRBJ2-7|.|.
TGTGCCAGCAGTTTATTATCCCTTCCCTACGAGCAGTACTTC
CASSLLSLPYEQYF
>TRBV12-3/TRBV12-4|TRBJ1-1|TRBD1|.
TGTGCCAGCAGTTTAGGGACAGGTGCTTTCTTT
CASSLGTGAFF
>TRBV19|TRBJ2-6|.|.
TGTGCCAGTAGTATAAGCAGGGCTGGGGCCAACGTCCTGACTTTC
CASSISRAGANVLTF
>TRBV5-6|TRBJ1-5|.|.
TGTGCCAGCAGCTTCTGGAGGGACGATCAGCCCCAGCATTTT
CASSFWRDDQPQHF
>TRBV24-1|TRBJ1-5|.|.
TGTGCCACCAGTGATTTGGAGGGGAATCAGCCCCAGCATTTT
CATSDLEGNQPQHF
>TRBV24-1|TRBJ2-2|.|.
TGTGCCACCAGTGAAGTGCTGGGGGGCTCGGGCACCGGGGAGCTGTTTTTT
CATSEVLGGSGTGELFF
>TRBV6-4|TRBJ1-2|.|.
TGTGCCAGCAGTGACTCTTCCGAATCTCCGGAAGGCTACACCTTC
CASSDSSESPEGYTF
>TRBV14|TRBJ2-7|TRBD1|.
TGTGCCAGCAGCCTAGGGACAGGGGGGATCTTGGAGCAGTACTTC
CASSLGTGGILEQYF
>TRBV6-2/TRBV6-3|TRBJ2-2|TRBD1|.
TGTGCCAGCAGTTACCGGTTAACAGGGGCGGGCACCGGGGAGCTGTTTTTT
CASSYRLTGAGTGELFF
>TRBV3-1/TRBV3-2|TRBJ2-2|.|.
TGTGCCAGCAGCCAAGATTGGAGGGCGCGGACCGGGGAGCTGTTTTTT
CASSQDWRARTGELFF
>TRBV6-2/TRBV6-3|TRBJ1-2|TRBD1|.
TGTGCCAGCAGCTCCGACAGGGGGCGTGCCTATGGCTACACCTTC
CASSSDRGRAYGYTF
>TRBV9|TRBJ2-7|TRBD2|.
TGTGCCAGCAGCCCAATAGCGGGGGGGCGTTACGAGCAGTACTTC
CASSPIAGGRYEQYF
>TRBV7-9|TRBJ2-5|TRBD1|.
TGTGCCAGCAGCTTACCTTGGTCGACAGGGGGACGCCAAGAGACCCAGTACTTC
CASSLPWSTGGRQETQYF
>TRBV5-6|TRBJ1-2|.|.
TGTGCCAGCACACGGCAGGGTTATGGCTACACCTTC
CASTRQGYGYTF
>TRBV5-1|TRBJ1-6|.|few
TGCGCCAGCAGTTCCGGGGACCGAGAACCCCTCCACTTT
CASSSGDREPLHF
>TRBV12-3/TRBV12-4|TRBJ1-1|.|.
TGTGCCAGCAGTAATCAAATGAACACTGAAGCTTTCTTT
CASSNQMNTEAFF
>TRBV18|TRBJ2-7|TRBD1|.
TGTGCCAGCTCACCAGGTTTGGGGGACAGTCCCGAGCAGTACTTC
CASSPGLGDSPEQYF
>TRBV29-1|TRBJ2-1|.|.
TGCAGCTTCGGAGGCCACAAGACTTACAATGAGCAGTTCTTC
CSFGGHKTYNEQFF
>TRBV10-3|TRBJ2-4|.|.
TGTGCCATCAGTGAGTCACAGGTAGCCAAAAACATTCAGTACTTC
CAISESQVAKNIQYF
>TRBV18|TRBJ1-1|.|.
TGTGCCAGCTCACCACCGCGACAATCGGACACTGAAGCTTTCTTT
CASSPPRQSDTEAFF
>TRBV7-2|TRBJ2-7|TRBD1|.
TGTGCCAGCAGCTCCCGGACAGGGGGTTCCTCCTACGAGCAGTACTTC
CASSSRTGGSSYEQYF
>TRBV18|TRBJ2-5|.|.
TGTGCCAGCTCACCAGGGGGAGAAGAGACCCAGTACTTC
CASSPGGEETQYF
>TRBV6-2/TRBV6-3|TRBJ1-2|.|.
TGTGCCAGCAGTTACGACATCGCTAACTATGGCTACACCTTC
CASSYDIANYGYTF
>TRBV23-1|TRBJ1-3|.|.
TGCGCCAGCAGTCACCCCGATCGGGCTGGAAACACCATATATTTT
CASSHPDRAGNTIYF
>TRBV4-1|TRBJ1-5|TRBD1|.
TGCGCCAGCAGCTATGGGACAGCCAATCAGCCCCAGCATTTT
CASSYGTANQPQHF
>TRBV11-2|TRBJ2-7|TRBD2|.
TGTGCCAGCAGCCCTTGGACTAGCGAGAGCTCCTACGAGCAGTACTTC
CASSPWTSESSYEQYF
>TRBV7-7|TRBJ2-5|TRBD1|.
TGTGCTAGCAGATCCGGGACAGAAGAGACCCAGTACTTC
CASRSGTEETQYF
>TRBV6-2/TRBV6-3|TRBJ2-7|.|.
TGTGCCAGCAGTCTCAGCGGTCCCTACGAGCAGTACTTC
CASSLSGPYEQYF
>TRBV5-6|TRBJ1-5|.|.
TGTGCCAGCAGCCTGGGTTACTCAGAGGGCAATCAGCCCCAGCATTTT
CASSLGYSEGNQPQHF
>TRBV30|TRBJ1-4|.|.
TGTGCCTGGAATGGGGGTCCCCGGGCCACTCATTTT
CAWNGGPRATHF
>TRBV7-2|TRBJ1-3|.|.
TGTGCCAGCAGCTTATCCGGGGTTGCCGGAAACACCATATATTTT
CASSLSGVAGNTIYF
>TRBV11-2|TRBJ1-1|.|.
TGTGCCAGCAGCTTACGGGCGTGGGGGGCGGACACTGAAGCTTTCTTT
CASSLRAWGADTEAFF
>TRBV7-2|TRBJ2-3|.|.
TGTGCCAGCAGGAAGGGGGGCACAGATACGCAGTATTTT
CASRKGGTDTQYF
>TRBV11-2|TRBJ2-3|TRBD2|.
TGTGCCAGCAGCTGGACCGCGGGGGGAGTAACAGATACGCAGTATTTT
CASSWTAGGVTDTQYF
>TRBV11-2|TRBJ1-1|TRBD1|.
TGTGCCAGCAGCAGACAGGGGAGGGGTGAAGCTTTCTTT
CASSRQGRGEAFF
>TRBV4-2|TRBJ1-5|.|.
TGTGCCAGCAGCCAAGAGGTCCGCCGGGACGGAGGCTCACCCCAGCATTTT
CASSQEVRRDGGSPQHF
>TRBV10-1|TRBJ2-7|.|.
TGCGCCAGCAGTGAGCAATATTACGAGCAGTACTTC
CASSEQYYEQYF
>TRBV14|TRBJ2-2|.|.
TGTGCCAGCAGCCAAAACGGGGCCACCGGGGAGCTGTTTTTT
CASSQNGATGELFF
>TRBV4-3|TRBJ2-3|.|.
TGCGCCAGCAGCCAAGAAAGACCAGAGGCCACAGATACGCAGTATTTT
CASSQERPEATDTQYF
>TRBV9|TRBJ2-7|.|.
TGTGCCAGCAGCCTCTATTCTAGCGAGGCCTACGAGCAGTACTTC
CASSLYSSEAYEQYF
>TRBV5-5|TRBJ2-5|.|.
TGTGCCAGCAGCTTGCCAAGTTATGGCACAGGGATCGGTCAGCAAGAGACCCAGTACTTC
CASSLPSYGTGIGQQETQYF
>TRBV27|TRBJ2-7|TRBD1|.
TGTGCCAGCAGTTTAAACTCCGGGACAGGGGCCTACGAGCAGTACTTC
CASSLNSGTGAYEQYF
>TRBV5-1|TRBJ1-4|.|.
TGCGCCAGCAGCTTGGATACGGGAATAGAAAAACTGTTTTTT
CASSLDTGIEKLFF
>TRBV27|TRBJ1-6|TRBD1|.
TGTGCCAGCAGTCTGGGACAGGAGGAGTCACCCCTCCACTTT
CASSLGQEESPLHF
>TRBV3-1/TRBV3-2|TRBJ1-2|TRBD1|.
TGTGCCAGCAGCATGGGACAGGGTTATGGCTACACCTTC
CASSMGQGYGYTF
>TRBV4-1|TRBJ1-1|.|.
TGCGCCAGCAGCCAAGCCTGGGACGGGGACACTGAAGCTTTCTTT
CASSQAWDGDTEAFF
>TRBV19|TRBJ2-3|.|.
TGTGCCAGTACGGAACAACTATACACAGATACGCAGTATTTT
CASTEQLYTDTQYF
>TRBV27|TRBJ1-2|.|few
TGTGCCAGCAGTTTATTCGCGGGACGGGGCTACACCTTC
CASSLFAGRGYTF
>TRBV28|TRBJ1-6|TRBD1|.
TGTGCCAGCAGTATCCCGGGACAGGGGGTCTATAATTCACCCCTCCACTTT
CASSIPGQGVYNSPLHF
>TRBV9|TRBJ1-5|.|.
TGTGCCAGCAGCGTAGGAGGCCTAGGCAATCAGCCCCAGCATTTT
CASSVGGLGNQPQHF
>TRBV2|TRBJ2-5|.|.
TGTGCCAGCAATCCCCTCGAGAGGGAGACCCAGTACTTC
CASNPLERETQYF
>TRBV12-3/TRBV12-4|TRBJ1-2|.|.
TGTGCCAGCAGTTTAGGACAGGTCGGTGGCTACACCTTC
CASSLGQVGGYTF
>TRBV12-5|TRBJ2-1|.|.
TGTGCTAGTGGTCCCCGGGGGAGCTCCTACAATGAGCAGTTCTTC
CASGPRGSSYNEQFF